This passage covers 14 T cell receptor beta chains from one sample sequenced in a study of shared clonotypes between healthy human individuals (TCRdb year 2020). The library was built by means of the immunoSEQ multiplex PCR assay. Drawn from immuneACCESS, this table holds only the in-frame rearrangements with V and J called that TCRdb kept. Clones are partly lost; checked studies trace under half to an unresolved V gene and leave the rest unexplained. The sample table contains about 530,000 clones; only one count was recorded for about 96% of them. The ten largest make up about 0.054% of the sample. Sample: naive CD4+ T cells sorted from blood. The label giving this sample's cell subset or site can be read as: CD45RA+ positively selected. Every receptor here comes from a woman younger than 45 in good health.

This chain links TRBV18 with TRBJ2-7, with 10 bases identical to TRBD2. V was pared by 5 bases and J by 2 bases, with 3 bases of the junction left unmatched. CDR1 and CDR2 (germline): KGHSH, LQKENI. CDR3 length: 14 amino acids. CDR3 DNA sequence: TGTGCCAGCTCAGAACTAGCGGGAACCTACGAGCAGTACTTC. It specifies CASSELAGTYEQYF.

V gene TRBV19 combines with J gene TRBJ1-5, with no clear D. V was cut by 4 bases and J by 0 bases, with 13 bases left in between. The CDR3 covers 16 residues. CDR1 and CDR2 (germline): LNHDA, SQIVND (reference sequence). The CDR3 DNA sequence: TGTGCCAGTAGTAGGGCGGATTTTTATAGCAATCAGCCCCAGCATTTT. Its protein is CASSRADFYSNQPQHF.

The rearrangement uses TRBV21-1 and TRBJ2-7; TRBD2 is the table's D call, not checked against the DNA. TRBV21-1 is a recognized pseudogene. This CDR3 region has 15 residues. The CDR3 bases are TGTGCCAGCAGCCCAGCCCCTAGCGGGATCTACGAGCAGTACTTC. Its translation: CASSPAPSGIYEQYF.

This chain links TRBV6-5 with TRBJ2-7; 8 nucleotides line up with TRBD1. Trimming cost V 5 bases and J 2 bases; bases outside gene matches: 5. The CDR3 has 14 residues. Germline loops: CDR1 MNHEY, CDR2 SVGAGI. Here the CDR3 reads CASSQDRAPYEQYF. CDR3 DNA sequence: TGTGCCAGCAGTCAGGACAGGGCCCCCTACGAGCAGTACTTC.

J is TRBJ1-5 and V is TRBV19; D not resolved. Germline V CDR1 and CDR2: LNHDA, SQIVND (reference sequence). The V end was cut by 3 bases, the J end by 0 bases, with 9 bases between. The CDR3 spans 15 residues. The DNA of the CDR3 is TGTGCCAGTAGTATTATTGCAAATAGCAATCAGCCCCAGCATTTT. Its translation is CASSIIANSNQPQHF.

The chain carries TRBV6-5 and TRBJ2-1; unclear D gene. Germline V gene data show CDR1 as MNHEY and CDR2 as SVGAGI. Trimming left V 5 bases short and J 0 bases short, with 11 bases between. The CDR3 consists of 15 residues. The CDR3 DNA reads TGTGCCAGCAGTCCCGGACCGAGCTCCTACAATGAGCAGTTCTTC. Protein: CASSPGPSSYNEQFF.

CDR3 sequence: CAWDRTGDYEQYF. The CDR3 DNA reads TGTGCCTGGGATAGGACAGGCGATTACGAGCAGTACTTC. The chain joins TRBV30 to TRBJ2-7; 7 bases match TRBD1. CDR1 is GTSNPN and CDR2 is SVGIG in the germline V gene (reference sequence). This CDR3 comprises 13 residues. Unmatched junction bases numbered 8, after V lost 5 bases and J lost 4 bases.

The chain is built from TRBV2 and TRBJ2-7; D tentatively reads TRBD1 or TRBD2 (6 bases each). Germline-derived CDR1 and CDR2 are SNHLY and FYNNEI. The CDR3 totals 13 residues. V dropped 0 bases and J dropped 12 bases, with 15 bases sitting between them. The CDR3 spells CASSEAAGGQVYF. CDR3 in DNA: TGTGCCAGCAGTGAAGCAGCCGGGGGCCAAGTGTACTTC.

The chain carries TRBV5-1 and TRBJ1-1, with 7 bases identical to TRBD1. Per germline, CDR1 SGHRS and CDR2 YFSETQ. Trimming at V came to 5 bases and at J to 1 base, leaving 5 bases not matched to a gene. The CDR3 sequence is 14 residues long. CDR3 nucleotide sequence: TGCGCCAGCAGATTAACAGGGGCGAACACTGAAGCTTTCTTT. It is translated as CASRLTGANTEAFF.

The rearrangement joins TRBV9 to TRBJ1-5, with D perhaps matching TRBD1 (5 bases). V lost 4 bases and J 9 bases, leaving 17 bases between the germline ends. The CDR3 runs to 14 residues. Germline V gene lookup returns CDR1 SGDLS and CDR2 YYNGEE. This chain's CDR3 is CASSKDLQDPPQHF. CDR3 in DNA: TGTGCCAGCAGCAAAGACCTACAGGATCCGCCCCAGCATTTT.

CDR3 nucleotides: TGCAGTGCAAATACGCAGTATTTT. Translating gives CSANTQYF. The chain joins TRBV20-1 to TRBJ2-3; D gene uncertain. CDR1 and CDR2 from the germline V gene are DFQATT and SNEGSKA (reference sequence). Trimming stripped 6 bases from V and 7 bases from J, with 2 bases between. The CDR3 runs to 8 residues.

This chain uses TRBV28 with TRBJ1-5; D not certain. Germline V gives CDR1 MDHEN, CDR2 SYDVKM. Trimming stripped 1 base from V and 7 bases from J, with 8 bases between. This CDR3 region has 13 residues. The CDR3 protein is CASSLFRGQPQHF. The CDR3 region has the DNA TGTGCCAGCAGTTTATTCCGTGGGCAGCCCCAGCATTTT.

This chain links TRBV7-9 with TRBJ2-3; 15 nucleotides align to TRBD2. J was trimmed by 4 bases and V by 4 bases; bases with no gene match: 6. The CDR3 covers 17 residues. Per germline, CDR1 SEHNR and CDR2 FQNEAQ (reference sequence). The CDR3, as DNA: TGTGCCAGCAGCTGGGGACTAGCGGGAGGTCTGGCAGATACGCAGTATTTT. Encoded protein: CASSWGLAGGLADTQYF.

This rearrangement joins TRBV6-4 to TRBJ2-2; 7 bases agree with TRBD1. Per the germline V gene, CDR1 is MRHNA and CDR2 is SNTAGT. Germline trimming cut 6 bases from V and 6 bases from J; bases unmatched to any gene: 4. The CDR3 contains 13 residues. CDR3 bases: TGTGCCAGCAGAGGGGGCAAGGCCGGGGAGCTGTTTTTT. Translation: CASRGGKAGELFF.